These 22 T cell receptor beta chains came from one sample sequenced in a study of tumor and adjacent non-tumor tissue in lung cancer. This sample's RNA came from whole unsorted tissue. The normal lung tissue was taken more than 3 cm from the tumor edge. TCRbeta libraries were built with three rounds of nested PCR, modified from ARM-PCR. MiXCR, run by TCRdb on the multiplex PCR reads, gives a single entry per CDR3 protein. The data show 43,000 or so distinct CDR3 sequences, 60% seen once. The sample was distant non-tumor lung tissue. Source of these receptors: a man in his forties or fifties with non-small cell lung cancer.

Details on this clonotype: Compared with germline, one end of the junction differs, possibly owing to a read error. The V gene is TRBV4-2, the J gene TRBJ2-7; D ambiguous. This CDR3 spans 14 amino acids. Germline V lookup: CDR1 LGHNA, CDR2 YNFKEQ. CDR3 amino acids: CASSPGTTSYVQYF. The CDR3 DNA follows: TGTGCCAGCAGCCCCGGAACTACCTCCTACGTGCAGTACTTC.

This sequence joins TRBV20-1 and TRBJ2-3, with D unclear. Trimming took off 4 bases at V and 2 bases at J, with 13 bases between the two ends. Germline V gene sequence: CDR1 DFQATT, CDR2 SNEGSKA (reference sequence). The length of the CDR3 is 14 residues. For the CDR3, the DNA is TGCAGTGCTAATCCAATAACATACACAGATACGCAGTATTTT. Protein product: CSANPITYTDTQYF.

In the case of this clonotype: A junction end diverges from the germline sequence, so it may reflect a read error. The chain links TRBV11-2 to TRBJ2-3; 7 bases map to TRBD2. The CDR3 consists of 19 residues. Germline lookup yields CDR1 SGHAT and CDR2 FQNNGV. In DNA, the CDR3 is TGTGCCAACAGCTTATCTAGTGCGGCGGGAGTACGAGGCACAGATACACAATATTTT. This encodes CANSLSSAAGVRGTDTQYF.

This clonotype was seen repeatedly, ten times or more. The V and J genes are TRBV5-6 and TRBJ1-1; no definite D call. The CDR3 runs to 13 residues. Germline assignment: CDR1 SGHDT and CDR2 YYEEEE. The V gene lost 0 bases and the J gene lost 10 bases, with 13 bases spanning the gap. The chain's CDR3 is CASSLGRPPLAFF. In DNA form, the CDR3 reads TGTGCCAGCAGCTTGGGTCGCCCGCCCTTAGCTTTCTTT.

A word on this clonotype: An end of the junction does not agree with germline; a read error may underlie this. In nucleotides, the CDR3 is TGCAGTGTTAAGGGGACAGGGGGGTACTTGTACGGGCAGTACTTC. Translating gives CSVKGTGGYLYGQYF. The chain is built from TRBV20-1 and TRBJ2-7; TRBD1 matches at 11 bases. Germline V lookup: CDR1 DFQATT, CDR2 SNEGSKA (reference sequence). The CDR3 runs 15 residues.

At least ten counts were recorded for this clonotype. The V and J genes are TRBV14 and TRBJ2-7; 8 bases are a match to TRBD1. Losses at the gene ends were 0 bases for V and 10 bases for J; bases not matched to a gene: 8. Germline CDR1 is SGHDN and CDR2 is FVKESK. This CDR3 has 14 residues. The CDR3 DNA sequence: TGTGCCAGCAGCCAAGATTGGGCAGGGGGCGTACAGTACTTC. Translated, it gives CASSQDWAGGVQYF.

This chain links TRBV29-1 with TRBJ2-1; TRBD2 aligns across 8 bases. CDR3 length: 15 residues. CDR1 is SQVTM, CDR2 ANQGSEA, per germline. The J segment lost 7 bases and the V segment lost 6 bases, leaving 14 bases of the junction unmatched. CDR3 in DNA: TGCAGCGTCGGACTTCTAACGGGGGGGCAGAATGAGCAGTTCTTC. Protein sequence: CSVGLLTGGQNEQFF.

Concerning this clonotype itself: A read error is possible here, since a much larger clone lies one base away. The chain has TRBV5-6 and TRBJ1-1, with D maybe TRBD1 (5 bases). Per germline, CDR1 SGHDT and CDR2 YYEEEE. This CDR3 region has 16 residues. Trimming removed 4 bases from V and 3 bases from J, with 19 bases in between. This CDR3 reads CASSLGGHWGDTEAFF. In nucleotides, the CDR3 is TGTGCCAGCAGCCTTGGAGGCCATTGGGGGGACACTGAAGCTTTCTTT.

This clonotype was picked up many times. V and J are TRBV14 and TRBJ2-3; no firm D call. V dropped 1 base and J dropped 5 bases, with 13 bases sitting between them. Germline V gene data show CDR1 as SGHDN and CDR2 as FVKESK. The CDR3 contains 15 residues. The CDR3 region is CASSQAQAGLDTQYF. CDR3 DNA: TGTGCCAGCAGCCAAGCGCAGGCCGGGTTAGATACGCAGTATTTT.

The chain employs TRBV20-1 and TRBJ2-1; 7 bases match TRBD1. V lost 4 bases and J lost 6; bases outside the gene matches: 9. Germline V CDR1 and CDR2: DFQATT, SNEGSKA (reference sequence). This CDR3 contains 14 residues. CDR3 residues: CSAKQGDLRNEQFF. The CDR3 DNA is TGCAGTGCTAAGCAGGGGGATCTACGCAATGAGCAGTTCTTC.

The V and J genes are TRBV29-1 and TRBJ1-2; D gene uncertain. With 8 bases removed from V and 4 bases from J, the gap between germline ends came to 11 bases. This CDR3 contains 11 residues. CDR1 SQVTM and CDR2 ANQGSEA come from the germline V gene. CDR3 amino acids: CSIFYGYGYTF. The DNA for the CDR3 is TGCAGCATCTTTTACGGCTATGGCTACACCTTC.

This clonotype appeared a single time. At one end the junction does not follow the germline gene, possibly because of a read error. The J gene is TRBJ1-2, the V gene TRBV12-5; no definite D call. The length of the CDR3 is 13 residues. The germline gives CDR1 LGHNT, CDR2 FRNRAP. CDR3 sequence: CASGLDGGYGYAF. DNA for the CDR3: TGTGCTAGTGGTTTGGATGGAGGCTATGGCTACGCCTTC.

CDR3 bases: TGCGCCACTAGTGAGAGGGCGGCGAGCACAGATACGCAGTATTTT. It codes for CATSERAASTDTQYF. The chain uses TRBV10-1 and TRBJ2-3; possibly TRBD2 for D (5 bases). The length of the CDR3 is 15 residues. V was pared by 10 bases and J by 0 bases, with 17 bases between. CDR1 and CDR2 from the germline V gene are WNHNN and SYGVQD (reference sequence).

Comments on this clonotype: A much larger clone lies a single base off, so this may be a read error. The V call is TRBV6-2 or TRBV6-3, the J call TRBJ1-5, with 7 bases aligning to TRBD1. Germline CDR1 MNHEY, CDR2 SVGEGT. CDR3 length: 12 amino acids. The CDR3 region is CVSRGGLEPQHF. CDR3 DNA sequence: TGTGTCAGCAGAGGGGGCCTAGAGCCCCAGCATTTT.

This clonotype was counted ten times or more. The chain combines TRBV29-1 with TRBJ1-1, with D hard to call. The germline gives CDR1 SQVTM, CDR2 ANQGSEA. Trimming left V 6 bases short and J 2 bases short, with 7 bases between. The CDR3 contains 11 residues. CDR3 in amino acids: CSVQQNTEAFF. The CDR3 bases are TGCAGCGTACAGCAAAACACTGAAGCTTTCTTT. Variable domain in full (rest from reference TRBV29-1 and TRBJ1-1): SAVISQKPSRDICQRGTSLTIQCQVDSQVTMMFWYRQQPGQSLTLIATANQGSEATYESGFVIDKFPISRPNLTFSTLTVSNMSPEDSSIYLCSVQQNTEAFFGQGTRLTVV.

V gene TRBV28 combines with J gene TRBJ2-4; 8 bases align to TRBD2. Germline V gives CDR1 MDHEN, CDR2 SYDVKM. J lost 10 bases, V lost 2 bases, and 1 base had no gene match. There are 12 residues in the CDR3. The CDR3 loop is CASSLLAGIQYF. CDR3 nucleotides: TGTGCCAGCAGTTTACTAGCGGGTATTCAGTACTTC.

To note about this clonotype: It may be a read error: a sequence one base away is much more abundant. This sequence joins TRBV13 and TRBJ1-2; 7 bases agree with TRBD1. Germline loops: CDR1 PRHDT, CDR2 FYEKMQ (reference sequence). The J segment lost 9 bases and the V segment lost 2 bases, leaving 9 bases of the junction unmatched. CDR3 length: 14 residues. This CDR3 reads CASSLYTGEFCYTF. The CDR3 DNA sequence: TGTGCCAGCAGCTTATATACAGGGGAGTTCTGCTACACCTTC.

Details on this clonotype: The CDR3 does not close with the conserved phenylalanine or tryptophan, likely indicating a read error. The chain combines TRBV11-1 with TRBJ2-1; no definite D call. Germline CDR1 SGHAT, CDR2 FQDESV (reference sequence). V shed 5 bases and J shed 4 bases, with 15 bases lying between them. This CDR3 comprises 15 residues. CDR3 region: CASSPTVNQYNEQFY. In nucleotides, the CDR3 is TGTGCCAGCAGCCCGACGGTTAACCAGTACAATGAGCAGTTCTAC.

Details on this clonotype: This could be a read error, since a much larger clone is one nucleotide away. The V and J genes are TRBV6-2 or TRBV6-3 and TRBJ1-5, with D maybe TRBD1 (5 bases). Germline values: CDR1 MNHEY, CDR2 SVGEGT. The germline V and J ends were trimmed by 2 bases and 8 bases, with 19 bases remaining between them. The CDR3 extends over 16 amino acids. This CDR3 is CASSYVDGGKNEPQHF. CDR3 nucleotide sequence: TGTGCCAGCAGTTACGTGGACGGGGGGAAGAATGAGCCCCAGCATTTT.

At least ten counts were recorded for this clonotype. DNA of the CDR3: TGCAGTGCTGTTTTCCGTTCTGGACAGGGGCCCTCCAAGCAGTACTTC. Protein: CSAVFRSGQGPSKQYF. This chain connects TRBV20-1 to TRBJ2-7; 9 nucleotides match TRBD1. This CDR3 contains 16 residues. Unmatched junction bases numbered 19, after V lost 5 bases and J lost 8 bases. The germline V gene has CDR1 DFQATT and CDR2 SNEGSKA (reference sequence).

With regard to this clonotype: An end of the junction differs from the germline gene, which may be a read error. V gene TRBV30 combines with J gene TRBJ2-3, with D uncertain. CDR3 size: 11 residues. The V gene's germline CDR1 is GTSNPN and CDR2 SVGIG (reference sequence). The DNA for the CDR3 is TGTGCCTGGAGTGTTTTTGATATGCAGTATTTT. Encoded protein: CAWSVFDMQYF. The full variable domain, in which reference TRBV30 and TRBJ2-3 provide the parts outside the CDR3, is SQTIHQWPATLVQPVGSPLSLECTVEGTSNPNLYWYRQAAGRGLQLLFYSVGIGQISSEVPQNLSASRPQDRQFILSSKKLLLSDSGFYLCAWSVFDMQYFGPGTRLTVL.

Note on this clonotype: A clone one base away is much larger, so this may be a read error. Here the CDR3 reads CSATPLASSTRNEQCF. CDR3 DNA sequence: TGCAGTGCTACTCCACTTGCATCGTCCACTCGGAACGAGCAGTGCTTC. The chain is built from TRBV20-1 and TRBJ2-7; D is unresolved. The CDR3 length is 16 residues. The germline gives CDR1 DFQATT, CDR2 SNEGSKA (reference sequence).